Given below is one T cell receptor beta chain in context. This sample was included in a study of T-cell reconstitution after alpha-beta-depleted transplantation in children. The CDR3 has 17 amino acids. The authors prepared the TCRbeta library with unique molecular identifiers. Via MiXCR, TCRdb re-called the PCR reads, giving one row per CDR3 protein. The sample lists about 400,000 distinct CDR3 sequences, about a fifth occurring once. This sequence was found in a human donor who donated a stem cell graft to a child with acute myeloid leukemia. The V gene is TRBV21-1, the J gene TRBJ2-7; the table names TRBD2, a call not compared with the DNA. TRBV21-1 corresponds to a pseudogene. Material: PBMCs from the stem cell graft donor, obtained from the stem cell graft. CDR3 sequence reads: CASSKRTSGKSSYEQYF. As DNA, the CDR3 is TGTGCCAGCAGCAAAAGAACTAGCGGCAAGAGCTCCTACGAGCAGTACTTC.